These T cell receptor beta chains were read from a single sample in a study of blood T cell repertoires in COVID-19. Clones were read by immunoSEQ multiplex PCR, and TCRdb kept only the in-frame ones, dropping some. The sample carries some 290,000 clones, around 86% recorded once. What was sequenced was peripheral blood. These receptors were collected from a woman aged 60-75 years with active or convalescent COVID-19. CDR3s include the opening cysteine and the closing phenylalanine or tryptophan. Each record gives: J gene, V gene, D gene, clone size, CDR3 protein, CDR3 DNA. The D gene is left open where the match is weak. Clone size is stated in some rows and not others, as once, few, many or a class when expanded.

J gene: TRBJ2-3; V gene: TRBV12-5; D gene: .; clone size: .; CDR3 protein: CASGLVRFSTDTQYF; CDR3 DNA: TGTGCTAGTGGTTTGGTACGGTTTAGCACAGATACGCAGTATTTT
J gene: TRBJ1-2; V gene: TRBV25-1; D gene: TRBD1; clone size: many; CDR3 protein: CASSEIDRGRSDGYTF; CDR3 DNA: TGTGCCAGCAGTGAAATAGACAGGGGGCGGTCCGACGGCTACACCTTC
J gene: TRBJ1-2; V gene: TRBV2; D gene: TRBD1; clone size: few; CDR3 protein: CASVRQGDNYGYTF; CDR3 DNA: TGTGCCAGCGTCCGCCAGGGGGACAACTATGGCTACACCTTC
J gene: TRBJ2-1; V gene: TRBV4-2; D gene: TRBD2; clone size: .; CDR3 protein: CASSQDTGLAGTTVEQFF; CDR3 DNA: TGTGCCAGCAGCCAAGATACCGGACTAGCGGGGACTACAGTTGAGCAGTTCTTC
J gene: TRBJ2-2; V gene: TRBV5-4; D gene: TRBD2; clone size: .; CDR3 protein: CASSSSSRGVGTGELFF; CDR3 DNA: TGTGCCAGCAGCTCCTCCTCGCGGGGGGTCGGCACCGGGGAGCTGTTTTTT
J gene: TRBJ1-5; V gene: TRBV10-3; D gene: .; clone size: many; CDR3 protein: CATSDYGVNQPQHF; CDR3 DNA: TGTGCCACTAGTGATTATGGAGTCAATCAGCCCCAGCATTTT
J gene: TRBJ2-7; V gene: TRBV9; D gene: .; clone size: .; CDR3 protein: CASSVEVGMGYEQYF; CDR3 DNA: TGTGCCAGCAGCGTAGAGGTCGGGATGGGCTACGAGCAGTACTTC
J gene: TRBJ1-6; V gene: TRBV6-5; D gene: .; clone size: .; CDR3 protein: CASGRASSYNSPLHF; CDR3 DNA: TGTGCCAGCGGCAGGGCAAGCTCCTATAATTCACCCCTCCACTTT
J gene: TRBJ1-5; V gene: TRBV30; D gene: TRBD1; clone size: .; CDR3 protein: CAWDMAGGFQPQHF; CDR3 DNA: TGTGCCTGGGATATGGCAGGGGGCTTCCAGCCCCAGCATTTT
J gene: TRBJ2-2; V gene: TRBV7-8; D gene: TRBD2; clone size: .; CDR3 protein: CASSLSQEEGLGLDTGELFF; CDR3 DNA: TGTGCCAGCAGCTTATCCCAGGAAGAGGGACTAGGTCTTGACACCGGGGAGCTGTTTTTT
J gene: TRBJ2-7; V gene: TRBV4-3; D gene: TRBD1; clone size: .; CDR3 protein: CASSQDAGGAGNEQYF; CDR3 DNA: TGCGCCAGCAGCCAAGATGCAGGGGGCGCAGGGAACGAGCAGTACTTC
J gene: TRBJ2-3; V gene: TRBV3-1/TRBV3-2; D gene: .; clone size: .; CDR3 protein: CASSPGVRDTQYF; CDR3 DNA: TGTGCCAGCAGCCCGGGGGTTCGAGATACGCAGTATTTT
J gene: TRBJ1-1; V gene: TRBV7-2; D gene: .; clone size: .; CDR3 protein: CASSSLGAAVNTEAFF; CDR3 DNA: TGTGCCAGCAGTTCTTTAGGTGCTGCGGTGAACACTGAAGCTTTCTTT
J gene: TRBJ1-2; V gene: TRBV7-9; D gene: .; clone size: .; CDR3 protein: CASSPPASYGYTF; CDR3 DNA: TGTGCCAGCAGCCCCCCCGCGTCCTATGGCTACACCTTC
J gene: TRBJ1-2; V gene: TRBV5-4; D gene: .; clone size: once; CDR3 protein: CASSHGGRDNYGYTF; CDR3 DNA: TGTGCCAGCAGCCACGGGGGTCGAGACAACTATGGCTACACCTTC
J gene: TRBJ2-3; V gene: TRBV7-6; D gene: .; clone size: .; CDR3 protein: CASSLMTLGRDTQYF; CDR3 DNA: TGTGCCAGCAGCCTGATGACTCTAGGTCGAGATACGCAGTATTTT
J gene: TRBJ1-6; V gene: TRBV5-1; D gene: TRBD1; clone size: few; CDR3 protein: CASSTGQGNSPLHF; CDR3 DNA: TGCGCCAGCAGCACAGGACAGGGAAATTCACCCCTCCACTTT
J gene: TRBJ2-5; V gene: TRBV19; D gene: TRBD1; clone size: .; CDR3 protein: CASRNRGQETQYF; CDR3 DNA: TGTGCCAGTAGAAACAGGGGCCAGGAGACCCAGTACTTC
J gene: TRBJ1-1; V gene: TRBV10-3; D gene: TRBD1; clone size: .; CDR3 protein: CAIRDRVMEEAFF; CDR3 DNA: TGTGCCATCAGAGACAGGGTGATGGAAGAAGCTTTCTTT
J gene: TRBJ2-7; V gene: TRBV7-9; D gene: TRBD1; clone size: .; CDR3 protein: CASSPSSGTVSYEQYF; CDR3 DNA: TGTGCCAGCAGCCCTTCCTCCGGGACAGTCTCCTACGAGCAGTACTTC
J gene: TRBJ1-2; V gene: TRBV30; D gene: .; clone size: once; CDR3 protein: CAWKTGGPYGYTF; CDR3 DNA: TGTGCCTGGAAAACAGGCGGTCCCTATGGCTACACCTTC
J gene: TRBJ2-1; V gene: TRBV29-1; D gene: .; clone size: .; CDR3 protein: CSVESYSGDYNEQFF; CDR3 DNA: TGCAGCGTTGAATCATACAGCGGAGACTACAATGAGCAGTTCTTC